Sequencing of this T cell receptor (beta chain) was carried out in a study of T cell responses to AZD1222 COVID-19 vaccine. General study results and limits: Nearly half of spike-specific TCRs reportedly go after variant regions that carry no mutations. No day 14 peak samples; only post-peak repertoires were characterized. Possibly, clonal diversity was underestimated; donors were largely white British and included more females. Vaccination with two AZD1222 doses was followed by a rise in Spike-specific TCR breadth and depth.

Assay: immunoSEQ multiplex PCR; the TCRdb copy retains only in-frame clones and omits some. The table lists 210,000 or so clones, about 92% of them singletons. Note on this clone: Its antigen remains unidentified.

The V gene end was trimmed by 6 bases and the J gene end by 5 bases; junction bases not matched to a gene: 10. CDR3 size: 16 residues. The germline gives CDR1 MNHEY, CDR2 SMNVEV (reference sequence). This TCR derives from an adult in good health. Sequenced material: peripheral blood, taken on day 0 of MenACWY control vaccination. This chain joins TRBV27 and TRBJ1-6, with 7 bases aligning to TRBD1. CDR3 loop: CASSPFGTENNSPLHF. For the CDR3, the DNA is TGTGCCAGCAGCCCCTTTGGGACAGAAAATAATTCACCCCTCCACTTT.